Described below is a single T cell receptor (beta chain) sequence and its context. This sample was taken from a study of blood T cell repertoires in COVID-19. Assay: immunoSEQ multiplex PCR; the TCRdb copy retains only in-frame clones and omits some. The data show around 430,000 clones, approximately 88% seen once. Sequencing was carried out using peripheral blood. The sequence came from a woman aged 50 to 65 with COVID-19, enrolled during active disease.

The CDR3 DNA is TGTGCCAGCAGCTTACCAGGCGACCGGGAGCTGTTTTTT. As protein: CASSLPGDRELFF. The chain employs TRBV7-6 and TRBJ2-2; D is unclear. The CDR3 is made up of 13 amino acids. V lost 2 bases and J 9 bases, leaving 10 bases between the germline ends. The germline V gene has CDR1 SGHVS and CDR2 FNYEAQ.